The source of this TCR beta chain is a study of CD4+ T cells in melanoma (dated 2022 in TCRdb). Regarding the research as a whole: The study examined neoantigen-specific CD4+ T cells in human melanoma. What the study reported, not specific to this receptor: Neoantigen-specific CD4+ T cells were reported to be correlated with the function of CD8+ T cells, macrophages and B cells. Diverse differentiation states were reported to be shown by neoantigen-specific CD4+ T cells in melanoma.

Patients with melanoma were used as donors. The CDR3 starts with the cysteine, ends with the phenylalanine, and has 15 residues. Only the CDR3 DNA stays, 45 bases, in frame from base 1. In the germline V gene, CDR1 corresponds to SGHVS and CDR2 to FQNEAQ. Cut back by 4 bases and 4 bases, the V and J ends lie 16 bases apart. Receptor libraries were prepared by the immunoSEQ multiplex PCR assay. This immuneACCESS table, as held by TCRdb, lists in-frame sequences with V and J called but not all clones. Of the missing ones, under half trace to an unresolved V gene in checked studies; the others have no known cause. In this sample the table shows approximately 110,000 clones, over 80% of which occur a single time. Of the sample, less than 4% is held by the ten largest clones. In the case of this clone: Its antigen has not been determined. Qualities for individual bases were not recorded, and no much larger clone is one base off.

The receptor was isolated from a human donor with melanoma. Sequenced input: peripheral blood. The chain uses TRBV7-8 and TRBJ1-1; the D gene is possibly TRBD1, with 6 bases matching. The CDR3 is CASSSSTGLRTEAFF. The nucleotide sequence is TGTGCCAGCAGCTCAAGTACAGGGCTTCGCACTGAAGCTTTCTTT.